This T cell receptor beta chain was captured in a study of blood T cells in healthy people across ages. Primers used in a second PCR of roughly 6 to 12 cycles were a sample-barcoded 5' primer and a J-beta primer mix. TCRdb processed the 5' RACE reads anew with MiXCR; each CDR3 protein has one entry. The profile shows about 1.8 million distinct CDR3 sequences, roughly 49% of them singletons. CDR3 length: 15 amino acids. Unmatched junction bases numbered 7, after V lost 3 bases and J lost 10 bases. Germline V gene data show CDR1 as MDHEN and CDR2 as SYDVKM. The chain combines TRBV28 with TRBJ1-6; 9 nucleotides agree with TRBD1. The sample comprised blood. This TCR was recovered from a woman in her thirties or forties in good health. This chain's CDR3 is CASSFLQGAGSPLHF. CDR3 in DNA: TGTGCCAGCAGTTTCCTACAGGGGGCTGGGTCACCCCTCCACTTT.